This T cell receptor beta chain was sequenced in a study of technical replicates of blood from a handful of donors. The method was immunoSEQ multiplex PCR; TCRdb's version includes in-frame clones alone and lacks a portion of them. The sample carries more than 65,000 clones, approximately 89% recorded once. The sequence derives from a human donor in good health. Some clones in this sample may be carry-over from other donors' samples. Sequencing input: PBMCs.

CDR3 sequence (DNA): TGTGCCACCAGCACGGGACTAGCGGGCACAGATACGCAGTATTTT. This codes for CATSTGLAGTDTQYF. The rearrangement joins TRBV15 to TRBJ2-3; 11 bases match TRBD2. V was clipped by 4 bases and J by 1 base; unmatched bases: 1. The germline gives CDR1 LNHNV, CDR2 YYDKDF (reference sequence). The CDR3 runs 15 residues.